Listed below are T cell receptor beta chains from one sample, sequenced in a study of regulatory T cells in long-lasting Graves disease. TCRdb reanalysed the multiplex PCR reads using MiXCR and keeps one entry per CDR3 protein. The sample contains some 500,000 distinct CDR3 sequences, approximately 12% of which appear only once. A further study also used this sample, focusing on T cells in Graves' hyperthyroidism and ophthalmopathy.

The source was peripheral blood mononuclear cells (PBMCs), collected at new diagnosis, from a patient treated with antithyroid drugs. These receptors were taken from a man aged 25-45 years with Graves disease. Each CDR3 is given with its conserved first and last residue. A D gene is named only where the DNA matches it firmly. A row's size may be missing; if present it is once, few, many or a size class.

D	size	V	J	CDR3	DNA
TRBD2	NA	TRBV24-1	TRBJ2-3	CATSPGLAGGYGTDTQYF	TGTGCCACCAGTCCGGGACTAGCGGGAGGATACGGCACAGATACGCAGTATTTT
NA	NA	TRBV29-1	TRBJ2-3	CSVGGQVGAGTDTQYF	TGCAGCGTTGGAGGGCAAGTGGGGGCTGGCACAGATACGCAGTATTTT
NA	NA	TRBV18	TRBJ1-1	CASSRAGPIMNTEAFF	TGTGCCAGCTCACGGGCAGGGCCGATAATGAACACTGAAGCTTTCTTT
NA	many	TRBV7-6	TRBJ2-1	CASSSFRGPNEQFF	TGTGCCAGCAGCTCCTTCAGAGGGCCCAATGAGCAGTTCTTC
NA	NA	TRBV4-1	TRBJ1-2	CASSHVYTSNYGYTF	TGCGCCAGCAGCCACGTGTACACCTCTAACTATGGCTACACCTTC
NA	many	TRBV18	TRBJ2-7	CASSPLSYEQYF	TGTGCCAGCTCACCTCTGTCCTACGAGCAGTACTTC
NA	NA	TRBV9	TRBJ2-2	CASSVYGRLELFF	TGTGCCAGCAGCGTATACGGGAGATTGGAGCTGTTTTTT
TRBD2	many	TRBV20-1	TRBJ2-3	CSARGWSTSGSTDTQYF	TGCAGTGCTAGGGGGTGGTCTACTAGCGGGAGCACAGATACGCAGTATTTT
TRBD2	NA	TRBV5-4	TRBJ2-5	CASSGRGVKETQYF	TGTGCCAGCAGCGGGCGGGGGGTAAAAGAGACCCAGTACTTC
NA	many	TRBV28	TRBJ1-4	CASSLGGRNNEKLFF	TGTGCCAGCAGTTTAGGAGGGAGAAATAATGAAAAACTGTTTTTT
NA	few	TRBV3-1	TRBJ2-7	CASSHGGARSLTYEQYF	TGTGCCAGCAGCCATGGAGGAGCCCGCTCCCTAACCTACGAGCAGTACTTC
NA	many	TRBV30	TRBJ1-1	CAWSVQRGGEAFF	TGTGCCTGGAGTGTACAAAGAGGCGGTGAAGCTTTCTTT
NA	many	TRBV3-1	TRBJ1-1	CASSQDIRVFKAFF	TGTGCCAGCAGCCAAGATATCCGGGTATTTAAAGCTTTCTTT
NA	many	TRBV27	TRBJ2-1	CASSFTTTYNEQFF	TGTGCCAGCAGTTTTACTACGACCTACAATGAGCAGTTCTTC
NA	many	TRBV5-1	TRBJ2-1	CASSPAGTHRNEQFF	TGCGCCAGCAGCCCCGCCGGGACTCACCGAAATGAGCAGTTCTTC
NA	NA	TRBV29-1	TRBJ2-6	CSVEDDNSGANVLTF	TGCAGCGTTGAAGATGACAACTCTGGGGCCAACGTCCTGACTTTC
NA	few	TRBV9	TRBJ2-7	CASSPSRTGPHEQYF	TGTGCCAGCAGCCCCTCCCGGACGGGTCCCCACGAGCAGTACTTC
NA	many	TRBV27	TRBJ2-7	CASSLSGRPTYEQYF	TGTGCCAGCAGTTTATCGGGCAGGCCTACCTACGAGCAGTACTTC
NA	many	TRBV6-2/TRBV6-3	TRBJ2-1	CASSDRATGAYNEQFF	TGTGCCAGCAGTGACAGAGCGACCGGTGCCTACAATGAGCAGTTCTTC
TRBD2	many	TRBV7-9	TRBJ2-7	CASGDPTGGSSYEQYF	TGTGCCAGCGGAGACCCCACTGGCGGGAGTAGCTACGAGCAGTACTTC
TRBD1	few	TRBV11-2	TRBJ1-1	CASSTLGKSRGTEAFF	TGTGCCAGCAGCACCTTGGGGAAGAGCAGGGGGACTGAAGCTTTCTTT
NA	NA	TRBV5-8	TRBJ2-3	CASSHYGTDTQYF	TGTGCCAGCAGCCACTACGGCACAGATACGCAGTATTTT
NA	many	TRBV12-3/TRBV12-4	TRBJ1-4	CASSPQGEKLFF	TGTGCCAGCAGCCCCCAAGGAGAAAAACTGTTTTTT
NA	many	TRBV20-1	TRBJ1-1	CSARESGMNTEAFF	TGCAGTGCTAGAGAATCAGGTATGAACACTGAAGCTTTCTTT
NA	many	TRBV24-1	TRBJ2-1	CATAPRAGNEQFF	TGTGCCACAGCTCCCCGCGCCGGCAATGAGCAGTTCTTC
TRBD1	NA	TRBV15	TRBJ2-7	CATSTGGTGDEQYF	TGTGCCACCAGCACTGGGGGGACAGGGGACGAGCAGTACTTC
NA	few	TRBV12-3/TRBV12-4	TRBJ2-5	CASSRNGGGGETQYF	TGTGCCAGCAGCCGCAATGGAGGGGGAGGGGAGACCCAGTACTTC
NA	many	TRBV24-1	TRBJ2-5	CATSSDVQETQYF	TGTGCCACCAGTTCGGACGTCCAAGAGACCCAGTACTTC
NA	NA	TRBV6-1	TRBJ2-3	CASSRTETDTQYF	TGTGCCAGCAGTAGGACAGAAACAGATACGCAGTATTTT
TRBD2	few	TRBV5-1	TRBJ2-3	CASSLASREGRLYF	TGCGCCAGCAGCTTGGCCTCACGGGAGGGCCGTCTTTATTTT
NA	many	TRBV12-3/TRBV12-4	TRBJ1-1	CASSTPDQGDTEAFF	TGTGCCAGCAGCACTCCGGACCAAGGAGACACTGAAGCTTTCTTT
TRBD1	many	TRBV7-8	TRBJ2-1	CASNGGQASMEQFF	TGTGCCAGCAACGGTGGACAGGCCTCGATGGAGCAGTTCTTC
TRBD2	many	TRBV12-3/TRBV12-4	TRBJ2-2	CASSLDSGSGGELFF	TGTGCCAGCAGTTTAGATAGCGGGAGCGGCGGGGAGCTGTTTTTT
NA	NA	TRBV14	TRBJ1-4	CASSPPGHNEKLFF	TGTGCCAGCAGCCCCCCCGGTCATAATGAAAAACTGTTTTTT
NA	NA	TRBV20-1	TRBJ2-1	CSASGGYSYNEQFF	TGCAGTGCTAGTGGCGGGTATTCCTACAATGAGCAGTTCTTC
NA	many	TRBV7-2	TRBJ2-3	CASSLTYTDTQYF	TGTGCCAGCAGCTTAACGTACACAGATACGCAGTATTTT
TRBD1	NA	TRBV6-2/TRBV6-3	TRBJ1-4	CASRSRGRPADEKLFF	TGTGCCAGCAGGAGTAGGGGGCGACCCGCTGATGAAAAACTGTTTTTT
NA	many	TRBV6-2/TRBV6-3	TRBJ2-5	CASSYSNRRETQYF	TGTGCCAGCAGTTACTCGAATCGGAGGGAGACCCAGTACTTC
TRBD2	once	TRBV5-1	TRBJ2-3	CASSLVREEGTQYF	TGCGCCAGCAGCTTGGTTCGGGAGGAAGGTACGCAGTATTTT
NA	many	TRBV2	TRBJ1-1	CASSETGRLDTEAFF	TGTGCCAGCAGTGAAACTGGGAGGCTTGACACTGAAGCTTTCTTT
TRBD1	NA	TRBV10-3	TRBJ2-7	CAISGNPGTGAYEQYF	TGTGCCATCAGTGGGAACCCCGGGACAGGGGCCTACGAGCAGTACTTC
NA	NA	TRBV19	TRBJ2-3	CASSSLNGYTDTQYF	TGTGCCAGTAGTAGTCTAAACGGCTACACAGATACGCAGTATTTT
NA	NA	TRBV18	TRBJ2-7	CASSGYPSYEQYF	TGTGCCAGCTCAGGGTACCCGTCCTACGAGCAGTACTTC
TRBD2	many	TRBV29-1	TRBJ2-2	CSYGAGGFTGELFF	TGCAGCTATGGAGCGGGGGGATTTACCGGGGAGCTGTTTTTT
NA	many	TRBV12-3/TRBV12-4	TRBJ2-7	CASSQHSSYEQYF	TGTGCCAGCAGTCAACACAGCTCCTACGAGCAGTACTTC
NA	few	TRBV6-1	TRBJ1-1	CASGGWGAKTEAFF	TGTGCCAGCGGGGGGTGGGGGGCTAAAACTGAAGCTTTCTTT
NA	many	TRBV12-3/TRBV12-4	TRBJ2-7	CASSLNSREQYF	TGTGCCAGCAGTTTAAACAGTCGAGAGCAGTACTTC
NA	NA	TRBV12-3/TRBV12-4	TRBJ1-3	CASSGVAIYF	TGTGCCAGCTCAGGGGTAGCCATATATTTT
NA	many	TRBV10-3	TRBJ2-5	CAIRTDTVTEETQYF	TGTGCCATCAGGACGGACACGGTGACTGAAGAGACCCAGTACTTC
NA	many	TRBV10-1	TRBJ2-5	CASSESAAGQETQYF	TGCGCCAGCAGTGAGTCCGCGGCGGGGCAAGAGACCCAGTACTTC
TRBD2	few	TRBV7-3	TRBJ2-1	CASSSPLYLSGKSSYNEQFF	TGTGCCAGCAGCTCTCCGCTGTATCTCAGCGGGAAGAGCTCCTACAATGAGCAGTTCTTC
TRBD1	many	TRBV12-3/TRBV12-4	TRBJ2-1	CASSPTGFYNEQFF	TGTGCCAGCAGTCCGACAGGGTTCTACAATGAGCAGTTCTTC
TRBD1	NA	TRBV10-3	TRBJ2-3	CAIRTGGELDTQYF	TGTGCCATCAGGACAGGGGGCGAATTAGATACGCAGTATTTT
TRBD2	many	TRBV6-4	TRBJ2-2	CATKAGGPETGELFF	TGTGCCACCAAAGCGGGAGGGCCAGAAACCGGGGAGCTGTTTTTT
NA	many	TRBV10-3	TRBJ1-1	CAISEHRTPLNTEAFF	TGTGCCATCAGTGAGCACAGGACACCTCTGAACACTGAAGCTTTCTTT
NA	few	TRBV20-1	TRBJ1-1	CSARDLGYVDTEAFF	TGCAGTGCTAGAGATCTTGGGTACGTGGACACTGAAGCTTTCTTT
NA	many	TRBV14	TRBJ1-1	CASSQHIVAEAFF	TGTGCCAGCAGCCAACATATAGTGGCTGAAGCTTTCTTT
NA	few	TRBV3-1	TRBJ2-1	CASSHGINNEQFF	TGTGCCAGCAGCCACGGGATCAACAATGAGCAGTTCTTC
NA	many	TRBV3-1	TRBJ2-7	CASSLQHSSYEQYF	TGTGCCAGCAGCCTTCAACACAGTTCCTACGAGCAGTACTTC
NA	few	TRBV20-1	TRBJ1-2	CSALPPRGPYGYTF	TGCAGTGCTCTACCCCCCAGGGGTCCTTACGGCTACACCTTC